These 14 T cell receptor beta chains came from one sample sequenced in a study. TCRdb reprocessed the RT-PCR reads with MiXCR, giving one entry per CDR3 protein. The top ten clones hold around 3.3% of a sample with about 680,000 distinct CDR3 sequences, approximately 15% of them seen once. Material: memory CD4+ T cells from blood. These TCRs come from a female donor in good health, serving as a healthy control.

The V gene is TRBV28, the J gene TRBJ2-1, with D unresolved. Germline-derived CDR1 and CDR2 are MDHEN and SYDVKM. Trimming stripped 8 bases from V and 3 bases from J, with 11 bases between. The CDR3 covers 13 residues. The CDR3 DNA follows: TGTGCCAGCGTTAGGGAATACTACAATGAGCAGTTCTTC. It codes for CASVREYYNEQFF.

J is TRBJ2-1 and V is TRBV20-1; D is unresolved. V gave up 3 bases and J gave up 0 bases, with 12 bases separating them. CDR1 and CDR2 from the germline V gene are DFQATT and SNEGSKA (reference sequence). The CDR3 runs to 15 residues. The CDR3 DNA is TGCAGTGCTAGTCCTCCCCGAAGCTCCTACAATGAGCAGTTCTTC. This codes for CSASPPRSSYNEQFF.

This chain links TRBV28 with TRBJ1-6, with D possibly matching TRBD1 (5 bases). V lost 5 bases to trimming and J lost 10 bases, with 15 bases between them. Germline CDR1 and CDR2: MDHEN and SYDVKM. The CDR3 is made up of 14 amino acids. The CDR3 sequence is CASSRQISGSPLHF. DNA for the CDR3: TGTGCCAGCAGTCGACAGATTTCGGGCTCACCCCTCCACTTT.

J is TRBJ1-1 and V is TRBV28; D remains ambiguous. The CDR3 consists of 13 residues. CDR1 and CDR2 (germline): MDHEN, SYDVKM. V was pared by 2 bases and J by 8 bases, with 12 bases between. The DNA of the CDR3 is TGTGCCAGCAGTTTAGAGAACGGCAGGGAAGCTTTCTTT. Protein sequence: CASSLENGREAFF.

The chain uses TRBV5-1 and TRBJ1-1, with no clear D. The CDR3 has 14 residues. Per germline, CDR1 SGHRS and CDR2 YFSETQ. Trimming cost V 6 bases and J 1 base, with 13 bases left between them. The CDR3 spells CASTLSLGNTEAFF. The DNA of the CDR3 is TGCGCCAGCACTTTAAGCTTAGGGAACACTGAAGCTTTCTTT.

This clonotype occurred a few times. V is TRBV29-1 and J is TRBJ2-4; TRBD1 aligns across 10 bases. Losses at the gene ends were 8 bases for V and 11 bases for J; bases not matched to a gene: 6. This CDR3 has 11 residues. Germline values: CDR1 SQVTM, CDR2 ANQGSEA. CDR3 in amino acids: CSSRTGGVQYF. The CDR3, as DNA: TGCAGCTCCAGGACAGGGGGGGTTCAGTACTTC.

This chain uses TRBV7-9 with TRBJ1-1, with 7 bases that match TRBD1. Germline assignment: CDR1 SEHNR and CDR2 FQNEAQ (reference sequence). The CDR3 runs to 15 residues. Unmatched junction bases numbered 13, after V lost 6 bases and J lost 6 bases. The CDR3 bases are TGTGCCAGCAGTCGCCCCCTACAGGGGTTCGCTGAAGCTTTCTTT. Translated, it gives CASSRPLQGFAEAFF.

V and J are TRBV5-5 and TRBJ2-7, with TRBD2 identical over 7 bases. Germline CDR1 is SGHKS and CDR2 is YYEKEE (reference sequence). Germline trimming cut 4 bases from V and 0 bases from J; bases unmatched to any gene: 19. CDR3 length: 19 residues. CDR3 coding DNA: TGTGCCAGCAGCGCGGGTGGCGGGGCTAGCGGAAAGAGCTCCTACGAGCAGTACTTC. Encoded protein: CASSAGGGASGKSSYEQYF.

The chain couples TRBV29-1 to TRBJ1-1; D is unresolved. The CDR3 consists of 12 residues. The germline V and J ends were trimmed by 4 bases and 4 bases, with 10 bases remaining between them. Germline V gene sequence: CDR1 SQVTM, CDR2 ANQGSEA. CDR3 nucleotide sequence: TGCAGCGTTGGGACCCTGTCCACTGAAGCTTTCTTT. It codes for CSVGTLSTEAFF.

This clonotype has at least ten counts. The chain links TRBV6-5 to TRBJ2-4; 7 nucleotides match TRBD1. CDR3 length: 15 amino acids. Germline lookup yields CDR1 MNHEY and CDR2 SVGAGI. Trimming cost V 0 bases and J 6 bases; bases outside gene matches: 5. The chain's CDR3 is CASSYSNDRVNIQYF. DNA of the CDR3: TGTGCCAGCAGTTACTCGAATGACAGGGTAAACATTCAGTACTTC.

This clonotype was detected only a few times. This chain joins TRBV20-1 and TRBJ2-1; D gene unclear. The CDR3 is made up of 15 amino acids. V lost 5 bases, J lost 0 bases, and 14 bases lay in between. Germline V gene lookup returns CDR1 DFQATT and CDR2 SNEGSKA (reference sequence). Written as DNA, the CDR3 is TGCAGTGCTGAGGAAAGCGAACACTCCTACAATGAGCAGTTCTTC. Amino acid sequence: CSAEESEHSYNEQFF.

Many counts were recorded for this clonotype. The chain combines TRBV12-3 or TRBV12-4 with TRBJ2-4; 7 nucleotides align to TRBD1. This CDR3 contains 18 residues. With V trimmed by 5 bases and J by 0 bases, 13 bases remained unmatched. The CDR3 here is CASSPYPDRALAKNIQYF. DNA of the CDR3: TGTGCCAGCAGTCCCTATCCAGACAGGGCCCTAGCCAAAAACATTCAGTACTTC.

The genes are TRBV9 and TRBJ2-2; 8 positions agree with TRBD2. Germline values: CDR1 SGDLS, CDR2 YYNGEE. V shed 4 bases, J shed 0 bases, and the junction held 17 bases outside the gene matches. The CDR3 contains 20 residues. Written as DNA, the CDR3 is TGTGCCAGCAGCAGAAGCGCAGGGCAAGCGGGAGCAACGAACACCGGGGAGCTGTTTTTT. Protein sequence: CASSRSAGQAGATNTGELFF.

The chain uses TRBV28 and TRBJ2-3; D is uncertain. Germline V gene sequence: CDR1 MDHEN, CDR2 SYDVKM. V was cut by 5 bases and J by 4 bases, with 22 bases left in between. This CDR3 has 17 residues. In DNA, the CDR3 is TGTGCCAGCAGTCCCCGCGTAGGCCGGTCATTTTCAGATACGCAGTATTTT. This encodes CASSPRVGRSFSDTQYF.